The T cell receptor beta chain under discussion was sequenced for a study of cytomegalovirus exposure and HLA in healthy donors. General observations from the study: It was reported that the classifier diagnosed cytomegalovirus status with high specificity and sensitivity in both the original and validation cohorts. Donors belonging to an Asian-associated ancestry cluster reportedly showed fewer N-insertions in productive TCRs than the roughly 670-donor mean, according to what a later analysis found. Associated with cytomegalovirus, according to the listing, were some 150 TCR beta chains. Reportedly, HLA-A and HLA-B alleles of most subjects were accurately predicted from TCR beta.

Germline V lookup: CDR1 SGHDN, CDR2 FVKESK. V shed 9 bases and J shed 4 bases, with 11 bases lying between them. The CDR3 is 12 amino acids. Use of 60 Vbeta and 13 Jbeta primers characterized the PCR. Clones were read by immunoSEQ multiplex PCR, and TCRdb kept only the in-frame ones, dropping some. Of tens of thousands of clones in the sample, less than 65% are singletons; the top ten hold 5.5%. A note on this clone: Its antigen remains unknown.

This TCR was sampled from a young woman in good health and CMV-seropositive. V and J are TRBV14 and TRBJ2-3, with no clear D. What was sequenced was PBMCs. The CDR3 bases are TGTGCCAGTGGAAAGCGCCCAGATACGCAGTATTTT. This gives the protein CASGKRPDTQYF.